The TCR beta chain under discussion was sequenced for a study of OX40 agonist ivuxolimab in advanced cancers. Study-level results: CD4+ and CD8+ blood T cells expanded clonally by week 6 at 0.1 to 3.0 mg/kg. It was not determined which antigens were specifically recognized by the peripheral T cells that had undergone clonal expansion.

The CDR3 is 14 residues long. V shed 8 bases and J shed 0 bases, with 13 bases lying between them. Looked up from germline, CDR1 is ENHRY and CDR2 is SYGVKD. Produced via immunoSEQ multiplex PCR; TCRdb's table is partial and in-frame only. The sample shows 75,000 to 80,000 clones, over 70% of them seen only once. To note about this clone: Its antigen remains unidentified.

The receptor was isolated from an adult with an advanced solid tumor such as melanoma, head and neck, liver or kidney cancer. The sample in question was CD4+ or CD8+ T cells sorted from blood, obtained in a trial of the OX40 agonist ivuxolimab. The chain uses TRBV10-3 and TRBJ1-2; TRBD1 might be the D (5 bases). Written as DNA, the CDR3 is TGTGCCATCCTCCGGGACCCGTCTAACTATGGCTACACCTTC. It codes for CAILRDPSNYGYTF.